This T cell receptor (beta chain) was obtained from a study of blood T cells in healthy people across ages. A few counts support this clonotype. It was with a sample-barcoded 5' primer and a J-beta primer mix that a second PCR of roughly 7 to 12 cycles was run. TCRdb re-derived calls from the 5' RACE reads in MiXCR, one entry per CDR3 protein. Altogether 600,000 to 800,000 distinct CDR3 sequences are present, more than 20% being singletons, with the ten largest covering approximately 3.7%. V lost 6 bases to trimming and J lost 7 bases; unmatched junction nucleotides: 8. CDR1 is SGHVS and CDR2 is FQNEAQ in the germline V gene. The CDR3 covers 14 residues.

What was sequenced was blood. The J gene is TRBJ1-5, the V gene TRBV7-8; 8 positions agree with TRBD1. The clonotype was recovered from a man aged 70-80 years in good health. CDR3 region: CASRAQGVYQPQHF. For the CDR3, the DNA is TGTGCCAGCAGGGCACAGGGGGTATACCAGCCCCAGCATTTT.